This TCR beta chain was obtained from a study of blood T cell repertoires in COVID-19. At the level of the study: Some COVID-19 samples were acute and others convalescent; all came from the United States, Italy and Spain. Sources were T cells, B-cell-depleted T cells, or PBMCs; the material itself was cDNA or gDNA.

The germline V gene has CDR1 SGHRS and CDR2 YFSETQ. Trimming at V came to 2 bases and at J to 1 base, leaving 11 bases not matched to a gene. CDR3 length: 18 amino acids. Under the authors' procedure: By means of reference gene primer amplification, nucleated cell counts were estimated. Some clones are missing from TCRdb's copy, which holds only in-frame ones; the method was immunoSEQ multiplex PCR. V and J calls plus clone size are reproduced from that table; the DNA served to infer D and trimming. The repertoire includes approximately 130,000 clones, approximately 85% of them detected once, and 4.3% sits in the top ten.

This receptor was identified in a human donor in a cohort sampled during active COVID-19. This chain uses TRBV5-1 with TRBJ1-1; TRBD1 matches at 10 bases. What was sequenced was peripheral blood. CDR3 DNA sequence: TGCGCCAGCAGCTTAATGGGGGGCCGGGACAGGGGGAACACTGAAGCTTTCTTT. Amino acid sequence: CASSLMGGRDRGNTEAFF.